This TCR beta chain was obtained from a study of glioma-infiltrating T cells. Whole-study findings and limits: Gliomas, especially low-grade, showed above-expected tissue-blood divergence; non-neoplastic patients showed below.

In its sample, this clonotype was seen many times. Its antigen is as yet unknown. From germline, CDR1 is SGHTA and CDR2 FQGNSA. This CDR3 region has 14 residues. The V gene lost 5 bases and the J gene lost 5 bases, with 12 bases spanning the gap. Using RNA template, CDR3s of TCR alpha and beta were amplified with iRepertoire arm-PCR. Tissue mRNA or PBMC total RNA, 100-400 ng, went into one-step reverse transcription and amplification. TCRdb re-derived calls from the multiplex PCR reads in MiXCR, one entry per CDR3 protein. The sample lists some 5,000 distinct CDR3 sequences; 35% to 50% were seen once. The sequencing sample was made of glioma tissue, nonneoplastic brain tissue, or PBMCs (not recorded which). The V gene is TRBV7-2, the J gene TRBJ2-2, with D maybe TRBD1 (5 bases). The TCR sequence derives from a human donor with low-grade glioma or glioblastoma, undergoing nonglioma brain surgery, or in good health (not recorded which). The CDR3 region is CASSAIRVTGELFF. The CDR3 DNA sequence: TGTGCCAGCAGCGCGATCAGGGTAACCGGGGAGCTGTTTTTT. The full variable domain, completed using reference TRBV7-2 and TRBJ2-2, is GAGVSQSPSNKVTEKGKDVELRCDPISGHTALYWYRQSLGQGLEFLIYFQGNSAPDKSGLPSDRFSAERTGGSVSTLTIQRTQQEDSAVYLCASSAIRVTGELFFGEGSRLTVL.